This T cell receptor beta chain emerged from a study of blood T cells in healthy people across ages. Primed by a sample-barcoded 5' primer and a J-beta primer mix, a second PCR proceeded for 7 to 11 cycles. TCRdb reprocessed the 5' RACE reads with MiXCR, giving one entry per CDR3 protein. This table has about 580,000 distinct CDR3 sequences, 47% appearing once. Isolation of PBMCs gave at least 7 million cells per sample. The clonotype was recovered from an elderly man in good health. The sample comprised blood.

CDR3 region: CASSWDGQRAYEQYF. In DNA form, the CDR3 reads TGTGCCAGCAGTTGGGACGGACAGAGAGCCTACGAGCAGTACTTC. The genes are TRBV6-5 and TRBJ2-7; a possible D gene is TRBD1 (6 bases). Trimming stripped 4 bases from V and 2 bases from J, with 15 bases between. The CDR3 is 15 amino acids. From germline, CDR1 is MNHEY and CDR2 SVGAGI.